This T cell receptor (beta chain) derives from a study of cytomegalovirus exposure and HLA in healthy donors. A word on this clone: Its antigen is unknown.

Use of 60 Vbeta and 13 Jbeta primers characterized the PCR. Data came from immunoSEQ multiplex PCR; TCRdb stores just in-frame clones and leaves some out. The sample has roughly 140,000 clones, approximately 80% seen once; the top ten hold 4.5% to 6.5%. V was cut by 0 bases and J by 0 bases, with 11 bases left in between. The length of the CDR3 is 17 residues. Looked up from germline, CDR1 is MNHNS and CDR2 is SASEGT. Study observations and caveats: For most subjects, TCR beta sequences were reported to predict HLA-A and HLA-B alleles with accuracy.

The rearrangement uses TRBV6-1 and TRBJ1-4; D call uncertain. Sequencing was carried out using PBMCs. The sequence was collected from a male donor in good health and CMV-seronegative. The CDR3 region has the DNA TGTGCCAGCAGTGAAGCCCTTCAGTCTGCAACTAATGAAAAACTGTTTTTT. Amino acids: CASSEALQSATNEKLFF.